This T cell receptor (beta chain) was identified in a study of blood T cell repertoires in COVID-19. Overall study context: The United States, Italy and Spain supplied acute and convalescent COVID-19 samples. Sources were T cells, B-cell-depleted T cells, or PBMCs; the material itself was cDNA or gDNA.

CDR1 and CDR2 from the germline V gene are SNHLY and FYNNEI. The CDR3 is made up of 14 amino acids. With 11 bases removed from V and 0 bases from J, the gap between germline ends came to 16 bases. In the source study's methods: By means of reference gene primer amplification, nucleated cell counts were estimated. Repertoires were generated with immunoSEQ multiplex PCR, while TCRdb's copy carries only in-frame clones and drops some. V, J and clone size derive from that table, while D and trimming were established from the DNA sequence. This table has over 100,000 clones, approximately 80% appearing once.

The sequenced sample was peripheral blood. The chain has TRBV2 and TRBJ1-1; D is unresolved. The TCR sequence derives from a woman aged 55 to 70 with acute or convalescent COVID-19. The CDR3 protein is CAGGESTLNTEAFF. The CDR3 DNA sequence: TGTGCCGGCGGAGAGTCCACCTTGAACACTGAAGCTTTCTTT.